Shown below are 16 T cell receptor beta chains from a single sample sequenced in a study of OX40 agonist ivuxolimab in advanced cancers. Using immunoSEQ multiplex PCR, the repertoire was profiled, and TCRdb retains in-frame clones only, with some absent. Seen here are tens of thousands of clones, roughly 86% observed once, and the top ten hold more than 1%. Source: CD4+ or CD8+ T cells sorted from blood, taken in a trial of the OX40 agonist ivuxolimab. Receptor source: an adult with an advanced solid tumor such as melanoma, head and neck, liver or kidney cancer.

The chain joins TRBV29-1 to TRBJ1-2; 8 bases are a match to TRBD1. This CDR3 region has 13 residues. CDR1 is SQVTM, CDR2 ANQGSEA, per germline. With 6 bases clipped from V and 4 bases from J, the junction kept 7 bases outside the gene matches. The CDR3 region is CSVGDRYAYGYTF. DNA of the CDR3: TGCAGCGTCGGGGACAGGTATGCCTATGGCTACACCTTC.

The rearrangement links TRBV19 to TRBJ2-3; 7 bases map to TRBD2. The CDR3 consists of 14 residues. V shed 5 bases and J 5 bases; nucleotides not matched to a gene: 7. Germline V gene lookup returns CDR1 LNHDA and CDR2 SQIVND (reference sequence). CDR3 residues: CASSPGLTGDTQYF. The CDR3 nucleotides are TGTGCCAGTAGTCCGGGACTAACGGGAGATACGCAGTATTTT.

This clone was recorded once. CDR3 region: CASSTLPGLAGSYEQYF. CDR3 DNA: TGTGCCAGCAGCACATTACCGGGACTAGCGGGGTCCTACGAGCAGTACTTC. J is TRBJ2-7 and V is TRBV7-2; TRBD2 agrees at 13 bases. CDR3 length: 17 residues. Germline-derived CDR1 and CDR2 are SGHTA and FQGNSA. The trim removed 5 bases at V and 1 base at J, leaving 8 bases unmatched. Combining the CDR3 with reference TRBV7-2 and TRBJ2-7 gives the whole variable domain GAGVSQSPSNKVTEKGKDVELRCDPISGHTALYWYRQSLGQGLEFLIYFQGNSAPDKSGLPSDRFSAERTGGSVSTLTIQRTQQEDSAVYLCASSTLPGLAGSYEQYFGPGTRLTVT.

The CDR3 DNA reads as TGTGCCAGCAGCTTAGAGTTACTGAATCTAAATGAGCAGTTCTTC. Protein sequence: CASSLELLNLNEQFF. V usage is TRBV11-1 and J usage is TRBJ2-1; D unclear. CDR1 and CDR2 from the germline V gene are SGHAT and FQDESV (reference sequence). V lost 1 base and J 7 bases, leaving 14 bases between the germline ends. The CDR3 length is 15 residues. The variable domain in full, with the rest retrieved from reference TRBV11-1 and TRBJ2-1, is EAEVAQSPRYKITEKSQAVAFWCDPISGHATLYWYRQILGQGPELLVQFQDESVVDDSQLPKDRFSAERLKGVDSTLKIQPAELGDSAMYLCASSLELLNLNEQFFGPGTRLTVL.

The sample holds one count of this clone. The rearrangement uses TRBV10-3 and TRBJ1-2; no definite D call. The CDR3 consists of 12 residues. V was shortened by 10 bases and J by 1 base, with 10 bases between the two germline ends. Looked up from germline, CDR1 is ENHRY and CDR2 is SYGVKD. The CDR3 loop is CATRPNNYGYTF. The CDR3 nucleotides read TGTGCCACCAGACCGAATAACTATGGCTACACCTTC.

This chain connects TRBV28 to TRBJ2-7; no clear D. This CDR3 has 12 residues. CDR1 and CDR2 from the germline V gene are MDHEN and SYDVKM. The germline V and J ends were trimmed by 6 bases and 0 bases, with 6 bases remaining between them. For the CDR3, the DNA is TGTGCCAGCAGCCCTAACTCCTACGAGCAGTACTTC. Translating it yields CASSPNSYEQYF.

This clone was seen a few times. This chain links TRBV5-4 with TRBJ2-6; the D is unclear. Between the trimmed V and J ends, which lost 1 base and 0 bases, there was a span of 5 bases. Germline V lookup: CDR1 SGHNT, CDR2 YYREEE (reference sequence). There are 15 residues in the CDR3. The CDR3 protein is CASSLWASGANVLTF. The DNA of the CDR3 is TGTGCCAGCAGCTTGTGGGCCTCTGGGGCCAACGTCCTGACTTTC. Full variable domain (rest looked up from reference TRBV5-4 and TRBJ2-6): ETGVTQSPTHLIKTRGQQVTLRCSSQSGHNTVSWYQQALGQGPQFIFQYYREEENGRGNFPPRFSGLQFPNYSSELNVNALELDDSALYLCASSLWASGANVLTFGAGSRLTVL.

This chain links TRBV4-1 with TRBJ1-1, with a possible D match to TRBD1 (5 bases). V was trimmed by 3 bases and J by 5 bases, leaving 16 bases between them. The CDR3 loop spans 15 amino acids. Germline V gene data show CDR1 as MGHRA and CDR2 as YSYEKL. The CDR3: CASSHPGLRDTEAFF. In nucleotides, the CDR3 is TGCGCCAGCAGCCATCCGGGACTGAGGGATACTGAAGCTTTCTTT.

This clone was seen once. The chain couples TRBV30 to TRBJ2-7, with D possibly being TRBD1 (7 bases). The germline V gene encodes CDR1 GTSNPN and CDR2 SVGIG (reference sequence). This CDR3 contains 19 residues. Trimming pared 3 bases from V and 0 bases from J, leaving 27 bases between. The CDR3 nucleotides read TGTGCCTGGAGCAACCCCCGAGGCGGTCAGGGGGGCTTCTCCTACGAGCAGTACTTC. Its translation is CAWSNPRGGQGGFSYEQYF.

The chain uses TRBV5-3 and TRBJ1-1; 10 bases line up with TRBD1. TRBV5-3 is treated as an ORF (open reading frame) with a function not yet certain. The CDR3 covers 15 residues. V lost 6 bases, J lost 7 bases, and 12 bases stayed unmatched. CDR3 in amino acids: CARTRRIRDRGEAFF. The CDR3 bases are TGTGCCAGAACCCGCCGGATCAGGGACAGGGGTGAAGCTTTCTTT.

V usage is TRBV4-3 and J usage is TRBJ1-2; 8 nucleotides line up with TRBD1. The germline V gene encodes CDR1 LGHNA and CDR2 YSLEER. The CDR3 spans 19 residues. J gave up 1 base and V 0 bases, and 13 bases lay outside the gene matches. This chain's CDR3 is CASSQDLPGGGIGNYGYTF. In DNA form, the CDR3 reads TGCGCCAGCAGCCAAGATCTTCCAGGGGGCGGAATTGGTAACTATGGCTACACCTTC.

The CDR3 here is CASSEALRGRDYYGYTF. The CDR3 nucleotides read TGTGCCAGCAGTGAAGCGCTTCGGGGCAGAGATTACTATGGCTACACCTTC. V usage is TRBV2 and J usage is TRBJ1-2; D is perhaps TRBD1 (5 bases). Between the trimmed V and J ends, which lost 0 bases and 3 bases, there was a span of 17 bases. The CDR3 runs to 17 residues. Germline values: CDR1 SNHLY, CDR2 FYNNEI.

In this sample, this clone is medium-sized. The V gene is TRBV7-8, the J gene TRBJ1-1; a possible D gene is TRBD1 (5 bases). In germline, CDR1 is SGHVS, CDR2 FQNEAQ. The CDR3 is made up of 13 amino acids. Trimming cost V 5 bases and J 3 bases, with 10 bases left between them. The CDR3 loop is CASSTDSDTEAFF. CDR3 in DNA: TGTGCCAGCAGCACTGACAGCGACACTGAAGCTTTCTTT.

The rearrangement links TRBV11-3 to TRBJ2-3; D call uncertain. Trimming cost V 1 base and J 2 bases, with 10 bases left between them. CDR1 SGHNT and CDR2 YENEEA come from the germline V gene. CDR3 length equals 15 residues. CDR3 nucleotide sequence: TGTGCCAGCAGCTTAGTAAAAGGGTCCACAGATACGCAGTATTTT. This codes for CASSLVKGSTDTQYF. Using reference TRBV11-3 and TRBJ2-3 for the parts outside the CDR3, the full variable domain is EAGVVQSPRYKIIEKKQPVAFWCNPISGHNTLYWYLQNLGQGPELLIRYENEEAVDDSQLPKDRFSAERLKGVDSTLKIQPAELGDSAVYLCASSLVKGSTDTQYFGPGTRLTVL.

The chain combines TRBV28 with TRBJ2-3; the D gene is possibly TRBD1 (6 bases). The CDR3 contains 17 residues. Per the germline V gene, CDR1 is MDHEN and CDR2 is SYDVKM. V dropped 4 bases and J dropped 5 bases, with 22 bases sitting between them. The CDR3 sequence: CASSSIGWAGAKDTQYF. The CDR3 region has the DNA TGTGCCAGCAGTTCGATAGGCTGGGCAGGGGCGAAAGATACGCAGTATTTT.

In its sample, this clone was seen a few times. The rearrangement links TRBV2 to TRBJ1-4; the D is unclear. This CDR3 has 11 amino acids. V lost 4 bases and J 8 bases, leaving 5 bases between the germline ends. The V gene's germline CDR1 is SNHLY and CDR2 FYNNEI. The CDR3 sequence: CASSVGEKLFF. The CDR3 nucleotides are TGTGCCAGCAGTGTAGGGGAAAAACTGTTTTTT.